The source of this T cell receptor (beta chain) is a study of T cell changes during pregnancy in multiple sclerosis. Measured with immunoSEQ multiplex PCR; TCRdb has only the in-frame clones, and not every one. Of approximately 99,000 clones detected, approximately 93% appear once; the ten largest clones hold roughly 0.95%. The germline V gene has CDR1 LNHDA and CDR2 SQIVND (reference sequence). The CDR3 consists of 13 residues. V was clipped by 6 bases and J by 3 bases, with 11 bases between them. The TCR originated in a female donor with multiple sclerosis, enrolled in a pregnancy study. V usage is TRBV19 and J usage is TRBJ1-1; D ambiguous. Sequenced here: peripheral blood, sampled after pregnancy. CDR3 region: CASSLAGYTEAFF. CDR3 sequence (DNA): TGTGCCAGTAGCCTGGCGGGGTACACTGAAGCTTTCTTT.